This TCR beta chain was observed in a study of blood T cells in healthy people across ages. Study-wide findings and caveats: Estimated diversity that came from one million T cells was considered an underestimate. Versus aged donors, long-lived donors had higher diversity and more naive CD4+ cells. For the donors, CMV status was unknown and possibly confounded expanded clonotype changes.

A sample-barcoded 5' primer and a J-beta primer mix were used in a second PCR of roughly 7 to 12 cycles. Every single cDNA molecule received a tag from a template-switch adaptor with 12 random nucleotides. TCRdb processed the 5' RACE reads anew with MiXCR; each CDR3 protein has one entry. The top ten hold roughly 13% of the sample, which has 650,000 to 800,000 distinct CDR3 sequences, approximately 52% seen once. V gave up 5 bases and J gave up 4 bases, with 5 bases separating them. The CDR3 has 11 residues. CDR1 and CDR2 from the germline V gene are SNHLY and FYNNEI. As to this clonotype: Its antigen is as yet unknown. A much bigger clone sits one base away, suggesting this may be a read error.

The clonotype comes from an elderly woman in good health. The V gene is TRBV2, the J gene TRBJ1-1, with no clear D. Sequencing was done on a sample of blood. CDR3 in amino acids: CASSKGTEAFF. The CDR3 DNA reads TGTGCCAGCAGTAAGGGCACTGAAGCTTTCTTT.